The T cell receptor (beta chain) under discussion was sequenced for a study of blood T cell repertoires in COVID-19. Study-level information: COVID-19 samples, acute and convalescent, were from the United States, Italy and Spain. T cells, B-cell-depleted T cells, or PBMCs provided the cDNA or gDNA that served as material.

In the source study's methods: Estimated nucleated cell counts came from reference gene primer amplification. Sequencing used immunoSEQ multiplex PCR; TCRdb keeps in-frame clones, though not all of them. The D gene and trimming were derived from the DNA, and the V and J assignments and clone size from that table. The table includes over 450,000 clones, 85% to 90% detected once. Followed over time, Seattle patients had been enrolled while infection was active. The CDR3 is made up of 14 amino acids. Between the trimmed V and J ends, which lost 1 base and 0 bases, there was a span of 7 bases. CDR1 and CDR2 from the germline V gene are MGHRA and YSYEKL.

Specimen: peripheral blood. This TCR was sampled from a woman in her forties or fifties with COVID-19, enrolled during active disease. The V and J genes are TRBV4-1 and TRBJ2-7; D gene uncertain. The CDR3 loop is CASSQVTGSYEQYF. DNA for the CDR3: TGCGCCAGCAGCCAAGTTACGGGCTCCTACGAGCAGTACTTC.